The entry that follows covers one T cell receptor beta chain sequence. TCRdb's copy holds only in-frame clones and misses some; the assay was immunoSEQ multiplex PCR. The profile covers about 160,000 clones, with roughly 80% appearing a single time and 2% to 2.5% taken by the ten largest. These data originate in a study of cytomegalovirus exposure and HLA in healthy donors. V lost 6 bases and J 6 bases, leaving 9 bases between the germline ends. Per the germline V gene, CDR1 is WNHNN and CDR2 is SYGVQD (reference sequence). The CDR3 loop spans 11 amino acids. The specimen sequenced was PBMCs. The rearrangement links TRBV10-1 to TRBJ2-7, with no clear D. This clonotype was obtained from a man aged 25-45 years in good health and CMV-seropositive. Here the CDR3 reads CASSPSGEQYF. Here the CDR3 DNA reads TGCGCCAGCAGCCCATCCGGCGAGCAGTACTTC.